The 18 T cell receptor beta chains below come from one sample, sequenced in a study of T cells expressing NK-cell markers (dated by TCRdb to the early 2020s). Library prep was done by 5' RACE. For sequencing, an Illumina HiSeq 2000 was employed. One entry per CDR3 protein sequence results from the TCRdb reprocessing of the reads, with DNA left out. The sample's clone listing holds around 180,000 distinct CDR3 sequences. About 19% of the sample is in the top ten clones. The sample consisted of blood T cells: a sorted CD56 or NKG2C T cell subset, CD4+ or CD8+ T cells, or bulk PBMC T cells (not recorded which). The receptors originated from a man aged 18 to 69 in good health.

The rearrangement uses TRBV6-5 and TRBJ1-6. The V gene's germline CDR1 is MNHEY and CDR2 SVGAGI. The CDR3 runs 13 residues. CDR3 in amino acids: CASSSGANSPLHF.

J is TRBJ1-1 and V is TRBV6-5; the D gene TCRdb calls, TRBD1, cannot be checked with no DNA. The CDR3 covers 16 residues. Germline V gene sequence: CDR1 MNHEY, CDR2 SVGAGI. CDR3 amino acids: CASSSHGAGENTEAFF.

The chain employs TRBV12-3 or TRBV12-4 and TRBJ2-3; without DNA, the TCRdb call of TRBD1 cannot be checked. The CDR3 has 13 amino acids. CDR3 amino acids: CASTGDSTDTQYF.

The V and J genes are TRBV10-2 and TRBJ2-2; the D gene TCRdb calls, TRBD1, cannot be checked with no DNA. In germline, CDR1 is WSHSY, CDR2 SAAADI. The CDR3 consists of 15 residues. The chain's CDR3 is CASRRDSVDTGELFF.

The chain has TRBV27 and TRBJ2-1. There are 15 residues in the CDR3. The germline V gene has CDR1 MNHEY and CDR2 SMNVEV (reference sequence). CDR3 sequence reads: CASSFSGTPYNEQFF.

The V and J genes are TRBV20-1 and TRBJ2-5; TCRdb's D gene call, TRBD1, goes unchecked for lack of DNA. The CDR3 totals 14 residues. CDR1 is DFQATT and CDR2 is SNEGSKA in the germline V gene (reference sequence). The CDR3 protein is CSATLGRGITSQYF.

The rearrangement links TRBV27 to TRBJ2-3. Germline V gene sequence: CDR1 MNHEY, CDR2 SMNVEV (reference sequence). This CDR3 has 13 residues. CDR3: CASSPHVTDTQYF.

V gene TRBV11-3 combines with J gene TRBJ2-1; absent DNA, TCRdb's TRBD2 call cannot be checked. The length of the CDR3 is 15 residues. Germline V CDR1 and CDR2: SGHNT, YENEEA. CDR3 residues: CASSPRGGAGNEQFF. Based on the CDR3 plus reference TRBV11-3 and TRBJ2-1, the full variable domain is EAGVVQSPRYKIIEKKQPVAFWCNPISGHNTLYWYLQNLGQGPELLIRYENEEAVDDSQLPKDRFSAERLKGVDSTLKIQPAELGDSAVYLCASSPRGGAGNEQFFGPGTRLTVL.

The chain is built from TRBV2 and TRBJ2-5. This CDR3 has 14 residues. Germline V gene sequence: CDR1 SNHLY, CDR2 FYNNEI. The CDR3 reads CASSDGRLQETQYF.

The chain links TRBV5-1 to TRBJ2-6. The CDR3 covers 14 residues. Per the germline V gene, CDR1 is SGHRS and CDR2 is YFSETQ. This CDR3 reads CASSLEVGANVLTF. Full variable domain (rest looked up from reference TRBV5-1 and TRBJ2-6): KAGVTQTPRYLIKTRGQQVTLSCSPISGHRSVSWYQQTPGQGLQFLFEYFSETQRNKGNFPGRFSGRQFSNSRSEMNVSTLELGDSALYLCASSLEVGANVLTFGAGSRLTVL.

The chain links TRBV20-1 to TRBJ2-7; the D gene TCRdb calls, TRBD1, cannot be checked with no DNA. This CDR3 has 13 amino acids. Germline V gene sequence: CDR1 DFQATT, CDR2 SNEGSKA (reference sequence). The CDR3 sequence: CSAGTENSDEQYF.

This sequence joins TRBV4-2 and TRBJ2-2. The CDR3 loop spans 15 amino acids. Germline V gene lookup returns CDR1 LGHNA and CDR2 YNFKEQ. CDR3 sequence: CASSQSYISTGELFF.

This chain joins TRBV5-1 and TRBJ2-3; TCRdb outputs TRBD2, but without DNA this stays unchecked. This CDR3 has 18 residues. Germline V gene sequence: CDR1 SGHRS, CDR2 YFSETQ. CDR3 protein: CASSFSAGVAFSTDTQYF.

This rearrangement joins TRBV7-2 to TRBJ2-3; the D call from TCRdb, TRBD2, cannot be confirmed without DNA. The CDR3 covers 15 residues. Per the germline V gene, CDR1 is SGHTA and CDR2 is FQGNSA. CDR3 residues: CASSLASGKADTQYF.

This sequence joins TRBV27 and TRBJ1-2; the TCRdb D gene call, TRBD1, has no DNA to confirm it. Germline V lookup: CDR1 MNHEY, CDR2 SMNVEV (reference sequence). The CDR3 is made up of 18 amino acids. This CDR3 is CASSLSYPQGALGYGYTF.

This sequence joins TRBV29-1 and TRBJ2-7; checking the TCRdb D call of TRBD1 is not possible without DNA. CDR3 size: 13 residues. Germline-derived CDR1 and CDR2 are SQVTM and ANQGSEA. CDR3 region: CSVEESSGYEQYF.

The chain has TRBV30 and TRBJ2-1; TCRdb's D call, TRBD2, is unchecked because there is no DNA. The CDR3 has 14 amino acids. Per the germline V gene, CDR1 is GTSNPN and CDR2 is SVGIG (reference sequence). CDR3 protein: CATLAGEKYNEQFF.

V usage is TRBV20-1 and J usage is TRBJ2-7; the D call from TCRdb, TRBD1, cannot be confirmed without DNA. The CDR3 sequence is 14 residues long. Germline CDR1 is DFQATT and CDR2 is SNEGSKA (reference sequence). CDR3 loop: CSAEAWDRPYEQYF.